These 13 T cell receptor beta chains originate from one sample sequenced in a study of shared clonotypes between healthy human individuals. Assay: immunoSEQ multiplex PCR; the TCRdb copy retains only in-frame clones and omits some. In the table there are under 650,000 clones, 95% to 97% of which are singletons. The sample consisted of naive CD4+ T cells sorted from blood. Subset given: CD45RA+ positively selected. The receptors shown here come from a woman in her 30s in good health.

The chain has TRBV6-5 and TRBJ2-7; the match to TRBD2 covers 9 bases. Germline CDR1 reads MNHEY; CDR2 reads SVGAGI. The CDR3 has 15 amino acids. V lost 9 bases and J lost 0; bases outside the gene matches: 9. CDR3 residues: CASIFPGLASYEQYF. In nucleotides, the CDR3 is TGTGCCAGTATATTCCCGGGACTAGCCTCCTACGAGCAGTACTTC.

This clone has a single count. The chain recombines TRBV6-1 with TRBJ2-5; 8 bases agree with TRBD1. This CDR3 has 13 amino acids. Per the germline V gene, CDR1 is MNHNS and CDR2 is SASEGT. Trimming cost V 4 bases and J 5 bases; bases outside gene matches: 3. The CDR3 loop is CASSGGQVETQYF. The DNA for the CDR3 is TGTGCCAGCAGTGGGGGACAGGTTGAGACCCAGTACTTC.

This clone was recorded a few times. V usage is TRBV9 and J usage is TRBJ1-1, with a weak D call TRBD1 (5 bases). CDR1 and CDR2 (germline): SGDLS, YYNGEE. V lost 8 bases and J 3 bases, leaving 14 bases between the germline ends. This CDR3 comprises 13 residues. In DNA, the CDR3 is TGTGCCAGTAGACCTTGGGGGGACACTGAAGCTTTCTTT. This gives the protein CASRPWGDTEAFF.

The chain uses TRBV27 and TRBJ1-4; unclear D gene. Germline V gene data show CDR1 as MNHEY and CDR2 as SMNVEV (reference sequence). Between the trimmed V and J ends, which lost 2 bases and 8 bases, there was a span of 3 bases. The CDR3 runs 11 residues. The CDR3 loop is CASSLPEKLFF. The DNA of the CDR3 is TGTGCCAGCAGTTTACCCGAAAAACTGTTTTTT.

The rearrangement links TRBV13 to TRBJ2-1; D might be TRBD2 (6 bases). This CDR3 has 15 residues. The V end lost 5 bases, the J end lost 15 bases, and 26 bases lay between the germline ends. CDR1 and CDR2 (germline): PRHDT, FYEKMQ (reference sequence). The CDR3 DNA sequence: TGTGCCAGCAGCCCTACCCGGGCCAGCCTAGGAGGGTCGTTCTTC. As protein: CASSPTRASLGGSFF.

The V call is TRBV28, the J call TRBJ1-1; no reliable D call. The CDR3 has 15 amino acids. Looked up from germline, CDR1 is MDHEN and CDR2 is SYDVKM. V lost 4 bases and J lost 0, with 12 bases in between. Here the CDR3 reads CASSSRQELNTEAFF. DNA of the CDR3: TGTGCCAGCAGTTCGAGGCAGGAGTTGAACACTGAAGCTTTCTTT.

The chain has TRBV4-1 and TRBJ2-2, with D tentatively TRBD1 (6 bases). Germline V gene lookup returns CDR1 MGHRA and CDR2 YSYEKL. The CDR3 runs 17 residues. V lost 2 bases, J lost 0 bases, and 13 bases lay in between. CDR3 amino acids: CASSQYRDTANTGELFF. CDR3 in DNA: TGCGCCAGCAGCCAATATCGGGACACCGCGAACACCGGGGAGCTGTTTTTT.

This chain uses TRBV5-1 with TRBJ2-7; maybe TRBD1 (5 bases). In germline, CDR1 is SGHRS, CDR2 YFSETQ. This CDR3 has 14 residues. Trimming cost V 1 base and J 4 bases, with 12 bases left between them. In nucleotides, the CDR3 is TGCGCCAGCAGCTTGCTTCGGACAACATACGAGCAGTACTTC. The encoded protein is CASSLLRTTYEQYF.

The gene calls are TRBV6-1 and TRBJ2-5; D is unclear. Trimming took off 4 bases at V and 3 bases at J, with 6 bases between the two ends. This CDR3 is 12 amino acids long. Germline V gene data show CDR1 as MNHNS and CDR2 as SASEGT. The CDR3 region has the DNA TGTGCCAGCAGTGTAGGCGAAGAGACCCAGTACTTC. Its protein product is CASSVGEETQYF.

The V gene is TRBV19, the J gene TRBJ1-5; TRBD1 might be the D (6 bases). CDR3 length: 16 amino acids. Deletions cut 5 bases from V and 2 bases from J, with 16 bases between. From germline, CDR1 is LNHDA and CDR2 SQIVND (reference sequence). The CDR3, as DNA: TGTGCCAGTAGTTGGGTGGGCAGGGGCGGCAATCAGCCCCAGCATTTT. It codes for CASSWVGRGGNQPQHF.

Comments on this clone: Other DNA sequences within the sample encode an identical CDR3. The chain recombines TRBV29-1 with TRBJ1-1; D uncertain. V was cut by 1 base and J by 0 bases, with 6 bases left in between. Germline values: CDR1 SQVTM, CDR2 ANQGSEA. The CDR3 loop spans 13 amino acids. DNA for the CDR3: TGCAGCGTTGAAGGACGGATGAACACTGAAGCTTTCTTT. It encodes CSVEGRMNTEAFF.

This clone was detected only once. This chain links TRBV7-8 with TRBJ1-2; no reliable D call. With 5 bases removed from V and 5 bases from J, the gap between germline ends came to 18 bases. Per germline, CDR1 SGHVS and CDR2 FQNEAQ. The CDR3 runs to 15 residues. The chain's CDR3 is CASSPQPLGAYGYTF. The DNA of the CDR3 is TGTGCCAGCAGCCCTCAACCCCTGGGAGCGTATGGCTACACCTTC.

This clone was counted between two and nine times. The CDR3, as DNA: TGTGCCAGCAGTTTACAGAATCAGCCCCAGCATTTT. It encodes CASSLQNQPQHF. The rearrangement links TRBV28 to TRBJ1-5, with D hard to call. V was trimmed by 2 bases and J by 4 bases, leaving 3 bases between them. The CDR3 loop spans 12 amino acids. Germline-derived CDR1 and CDR2 are MDHEN and SYDVKM.